The 25 T cell receptor beta chains below were found in one sample sequenced in a study of blood T cells in healthy people across ages. Through a sample-barcoded 5' primer and a J-beta primer mix, a second PCR was run for roughly 6 to 12 cycles. TCRdb itself ran the 5' RACE reads through MiXCR, one entry per CDR3 protein. Among about 560,000 distinct CDR3 sequences, around 27% were seen once, and the ten largest hold approximately 3.6%. Separately, the same data were catalogued under a study of T cells of mothers and their children.

The sample taken for sequencing was blood. The receptors come from a boy younger than 10 in good health.

The chain combines TRBV6-5 with TRBJ2-5, with TRBD2 as a possible D gene (5 bases). Trimming stripped 3 bases from V and 4 bases from J, with 18 bases between. Looked up from germline, CDR1 is MNHEY and CDR2 is SVGAGI. This CDR3 is built from 16 residues. The DNA of the CDR3 is TGTGCCAGCAGTTATACAGTTGCGGCGGGCGGAGAGACCCAGTACTTC. Protein product: CASSYTVAAGGETQYF.

The chain joins TRBV12-3 or TRBV12-4 to TRBJ2-7; the D call may be TRBD1 or TRBD2 (5 bases each). The V and J ends lost 7 bases and 0 bases respectively, with 13 bases between them. This CDR3 is built from 14 residues. The CDR3 is CASTEAGSSYEQYF. CDR3 coding DNA: TGTGCCAGCACCGAGGCAGGGAGCTCCTACGAGCAGTACTTC.

This clonotype was seen only a few times. V is TRBV7-2 and J is TRBJ2-7; 11 nucleotides agree with TRBD2. In germline, CDR1 is SGHTA, CDR2 FQGNSA. With V trimmed by 5 bases and J by 6 bases, 9 bases remained unmatched. The CDR3 totals 15 residues. The CDR3 loop is CASSQSSGRLSEQYF. Written as DNA, the CDR3 is TGTGCCAGCAGCCAATCTAGCGGGAGGTTGAGCGAGCAGTACTTC.

V is TRBV20-1 and J is TRBJ1-5; no clear D. Germline V lookup: CDR1 DFQATT, CDR2 SNEGSKA (reference sequence). Trimming shortened V by 3 bases and J by 5 bases, and 17 bases separated the two germline ends. The CDR3 extends over 15 amino acids. Written as DNA, the CDR3 is TGCAGTGCTAGTCCCCCAGGAAGAGGGCATCAGCCCCAGCATTTT. It translates to CSASPPGRGHQPQHF.

J is TRBJ1-1 and V is TRBV12-3 or TRBV12-4; maybe TRBD1 (5 bases). CDR3 length: 14 amino acids. V lost 5 bases and J lost 1, with 11 bases in between. In DNA, the CDR3 is TGTGCCAGCAGTCAAACGACAGAGAACACTGAAGCTTTCTTT. This encodes CASSQTTENTEAFF.

V usage is TRBV3-1 and J usage is TRBJ1-5; D is possibly TRBD1 (6 bases). The germline V and J ends were trimmed by 0 bases and 6 bases, with 6 bases remaining between them. Germline V lookup: CDR1 LGHDT, CDR2 YNNKEL (reference sequence). The CDR3 has 13 residues. CDR3 coding DNA: TGTGCCAGCAGCCAAGAAGGGGGTCAGCCCCAGCATTTT. Encoded protein: CASSQEGGQPQHF.

The chain uses TRBV3-1 and TRBJ2-3; D is unclear. The V gene's germline CDR1 is LGHDT and CDR2 YNNKEL (reference sequence). The CDR3 is 12 residues long. Trimming left V 1 base short and J 4 bases short, with 3 bases between. Here the CDR3 reads CASSQGPDTQYF. The CDR3 DNA reads TGTGCCAGCAGCCAAGGTCCAGATACGCAGTATTTT.

This clonotype was detected a few times. The chain has TRBV7-9 and TRBJ2-1; perhaps TRBD2 as D (6 bases). The V end lost 6 bases, the J end lost 8 bases, and 17 bases lay between the germline ends. The CDR3 is made up of 14 amino acids. Germline lookup yields CDR1 SEHNR and CDR2 FQNEAQ (reference sequence). The CDR3 is CASSSRGVGYEQFF. The CDR3 bases are TGTGCCAGCAGTTCGCGCGGGGTTGGCTATGAGCAGTTCTTC.

This clonotype was observed a handful of times. The chain employs TRBV11-3 and TRBJ1-1; D is uncertain. The CDR3 runs to 16 residues. Trimming cost V 4 bases and J 2 bases, with 17 bases left between them. In germline, CDR1 is SGHNT, CDR2 YENEEA. The CDR3 loop reads CASSSGGLSGNTEAFF. In DNA form, the CDR3 reads TGTGCCAGCAGCTCAGGAGGACTATCTGGTAACACTGAAGCTTTCTTT.

This sequence joins TRBV20-1 and TRBJ2-7, with TRBD1 matching 9 bases. CDR3 size: 14 residues. Trimming at V came to 1 base and at J to 3 bases, leaving 4 bases not matched to a gene. The germline V gene has CDR1 DFQATT and CDR2 SNEGSKA (reference sequence). The CDR3, as DNA: TGCAGTGCTAGAGGAGGGGACAGGGACTACGAGCAGTACTTC. It translates to CSARGGDRDYEQYF.

Of note for this clonotype: An end of the junction differs from the germline gene, which may be a read error. The chain is built from TRBV20-1 and TRBJ2-1; a possible D gene is TRBD2 (6 bases). Germline loops: CDR1 DFQATT, CDR2 SNEGSKA (reference sequence). This CDR3 has 15 amino acids. The CDR3 sequence: CSAPEEGRTYNERFF. As DNA, the CDR3 is TGCAGTGCGCCCGAGGAGGGCCGAACCTACAATGAGCGGTTCTTC.

This clonotype was detected a few times. The genes are TRBV11-1 and TRBJ2-3; 8 positions agree with TRBD2. Trimming took 8 bases from V and 5 from J; bases not matched to a gene: 9. The germline V gene has CDR1 SGHAT and CDR2 FQDESV (reference sequence). The CDR3 has 14 residues. CDR3 coding DNA: TGTGCCAGCGCACCGCGGGGGGCAGGAGATACGCAGTATTTT. Translated, it gives CASAPRGAGDTQYF.

The rearrangement uses TRBV13 and TRBJ2-7, with TRBD2 identical over 7 bases. This CDR3 region has 14 residues. The V gene's germline CDR1 is PRHDT and CDR2 FYEKMQ (reference sequence). J was trimmed by 2 bases and V by 6 bases; bases with no gene match: 7. The CDR3 sequence is CASRPSGRTYEQYF. DNA of the CDR3: TGTGCCAGCAGGCCATCCGGGAGGACCTACGAGCAGTACTTC.

In its sample, this clonotype was seen a few times. The J gene is TRBJ1-2, the V gene TRBV25-1; D remains ambiguous. V lost 2 bases to trimming and J lost 5 bases, with 21 bases between them. CDR3 length: 17 amino acids. Germline V gene data show CDR1 as MGHDK and CDR2 as SYGVNS. CDR3 amino acids: CASSETLSSGSRYGYTF. CDR3 bases: TGTGCCAGCAGTGAAACCCTATCCTCGGGAAGCAGATATGGCTACACCTTC.

The genes are TRBV7-9 and TRBJ2-3, with 8 bases lining up with TRBD1. The CDR3 is 17 residues long. J was trimmed by 4 bases and V by 5 bases; bases with no gene match: 14. Germline assignment: CDR1 SEHNR and CDR2 FQNEAQ (reference sequence). CDR3 DNA sequence: TGTGCCAGCAGCCAGCCCAGAGCCGGACAGGGTTCAGATACGCAGTATTTT. It is translated as CASSQPRAGQGSDTQYF.

The chain recombines TRBV20-1 with TRBJ1-1, with D maybe TRBD1 (6 bases). Trimming pared 0 bases from V and 3 bases from J, leaving 20 bases between. Germline CDR1 DFQATT, CDR2 SNEGSKA (reference sequence). CDR3 length: 17 amino acids. The CDR3 coding sequence is TGCAGTGCTAGAGATGCGGGGGGCGGGGGTCGGGACACTGAAGCTTTCTTT. This translates into CSARDAGGGGRDTEAFF.

Only a few counts were recorded for this clonotype. The V and J genes are TRBV27 and TRBJ2-1; 8 bases are shared with TRBD1. The V gene's germline CDR1 is MNHEY and CDR2 SMNVEV (reference sequence). The CDR3 has 16 amino acids. The V segment lost 6 bases and the J segment 4 bases; nucleotides outside the gene matches: 11. DNA for the CDR3: TGTGCCAGCAGCACTCTCCGGGACAGGAGTTACAATGAGCAGTTCTTC. It yields the protein CASSTLRDRSYNEQFF.

This clonotype occurred many times. Here the CDR3 reads CASSPDSLGGYTF. The CDR3 DNA is TGTGCCAGCAGCCCGGACAGCCTCGGGGGCTACACCTTC. V gene TRBV6-6 combines with J gene TRBJ1-2, with a possible D match to TRBD1 (6 bases). V lost 6 bases, J lost 8 bases, and 16 bases lay in between. This CDR3 has 13 amino acids. CDR1 is MNHNY and CDR2 is SVGAGI in the germline V gene (reference sequence).

This clonotype was recorded a few times. The chain combines TRBV4-1 with TRBJ2-6; D is ambiguous. The CDR3 contains 16 residues. V was shortened by 1 base and J by 0 bases, with 7 bases between the two germline ends. CDR1 is MGHRA and CDR2 is YSYEKL in the germline V gene. CDR3 region: CASSQVLASGANVLTF. The CDR3 bases are TGCGCCAGCAGCCAAGTATTAGCCTCTGGGGCCAACGTCCTGACTTTC.

The chain's CDR3 is CASSENYGGMTSEQYF. DNA for the CDR3: TGTGCCAGCAGTGAAAATTATGGGGGAATGACTAGCGAGCAGTACTTC. This chain uses TRBV6-1 with TRBJ2-7, with D tentatively TRBD2 (6 bases). This CDR3 contains 16 residues. Germline V gene data show CDR1 as MNHNS and CDR2 as SASEGT. The V end was cut by 2 bases, the J end by 6 bases, with 20 bases between.

In its sample, this clonotype was seen a few times. The chain employs TRBV20-1 and TRBJ1-1; D might be TRBD1 (6 bases). The germline CDR1 and CDR2 sequences are DFQATT and SNEGSKA (reference sequence). This CDR3 is 16 amino acids long. Deletions cut 4 bases from V and 1 base from J, with 19 bases between. CDR3 DNA sequence: TGCAGTGCTACGCGGGACATTTCTCCCACGAACACTGAAGCTTTCTTT. Amino acid sequence: CSATRDISPTNTEAFF.

A few counts support this clonotype. This chain joins TRBV25-1 and TRBJ2-5, with no clear D. Trimming left V 4 bases short and J 1 base short, with 13 bases between. Per germline, CDR1 MGHDK and CDR2 SYGVNS. The length of the CDR3 is 15 residues. The CDR3 nucleotides read TGTGCCAGCAGTGCCACGGACGGCTCCCAAGAGACCCAGTACTTC. It specifies CASSATDGSQETQYF.

The table lists this clonotype with a few counts. The chain combines TRBV28 with TRBJ2-6; D ambiguous. Trimming removed 6 bases from V and 5 bases from J, with 14 bases in between. The germline V gene encodes CDR1 MDHEN and CDR2 SYDVKM. There are 15 residues in the CDR3. In DNA, the CDR3 is TGTGCCAGCAGCCGCCGGGTGGGCTGGGCCAACGTCCTGACTTTC. It is translated as CASSRRVGWANVLTF.

This clonotype occurred a few times. The chain recombines TRBV20-1 with TRBJ2-5; D might be TRBD2 (6 bases). The DNA end is a closer match to TRBJ2-7, so the J assignment may be wrong. Germline V CDR1 and CDR2: DFQATT, SNEGSKA (reference sequence). There are 11 residues in the CDR3. The CDR3 sequence is CSARREYEQYF. For the CDR3, the DNA is TGCAGTGCTAGGCGGGAATACGAGCAGTACTTC.

The CDR3 region is CASSQVFGSNQPQHF. The CDR3 DNA reads as TGCGCCAGCAGCCAAGTTTTCGGTAGCAATCAGCCCCAGCATTTT. The chain couples TRBV4-1 to TRBJ1-5; D call uncertain. Germline V gene data show CDR1 as MGHRA and CDR2 as YSYEKL. The CDR3 sequence is 15 residues long. The V and J ends lost 1 base and 0 bases respectively, with 7 bases between them.